This T cell receptor (beta chain) was captured by sequencing in a study of T cells after yellow fever vaccination. General study points: Most primary-vaccination clones reappeared after the booster (less than 98% CD4, roughly 88% CD8). The secondary response peaked faster, at day 5 versus 15, but was weaker.

In germline, CDR1 is ENHRY, CDR2 SYGVKD. The CDR3 is 13 residues long. Trimming shortened V by 7 bases and J by 1 base, and 7 bases separated the two germline ends. On this clonotype itself: The antigen is undetermined.

One entry per CDR3 protein, called by TCRdb with MiXCR from the 5' RACE reads. The sample holds hundreds of thousands of distinct CDR3 sequences, over 15% seen once. The material was PBMCs, obtained 15 days after the yellow fever booster vaccination. The chain carries TRBV10-3 and TRBJ2-2, with D possibly called TRBD1 or TRBD2 (5 bases each). The TCR originated in a man aged 25 to 40 who received the YFV17D yellow fever vaccine. CDR3 region: CAIKGRNTGELFF. CDR3 bases: TGTGCCATCAAGGGACGGAACACCGGGGAGCTGTTTTTT.